This T cell receptor beta chain emerged from a study of T-cell memory formation after mild COVID-19. TCRdb reprocessed the 5' RACE reads with MiXCR, giving one entry per CDR3 protein. The table lists over 350,000 distinct CDR3 sequences, more than 15% of them singletons, with 20% to 25% in the top ten. The table lists this clonotype with a few counts. The V gene end was trimmed by 8 bases and the J gene end by 0 bases; junction bases not matched to a gene: 5. Germline V gives CDR1 MNHEY, CDR2 SVGAGI. The length of the CDR3 is 16 residues. This chain uses TRBV6-5 with TRBJ2-6; 9 nucleotides align to TRBD1. Input material: PBMCs or a T cell subset sorted from them (not recorded which). The TCR comes from a man aged 18 to 30 who had mild COVID-19 (a few samples of this study predate the infection). Cell type and time point are not known. CDR3 region: CASGDRAYSGANVLTF. The CDR3 DNA reads as TGTGCCAGCGGGGACAGGGCGTACTCTGGGGCCAACGTCCTGACTTTC.